This T cell receptor beta chain is drawn from a study of T cell responses to AZD1222 COVID-19 vaccine. Study results and limitations: Dominant CD4 TCR responses targeted spike regions 160-218 and 743-854. Unmutated variant regions are reportedly targeted by nearly half of spike-specific TCRs.

Germline loops: CDR1 SGHNT, CDR2 YYREEE (reference sequence). Trimming took off 5 bases at V and 4 bases at J, with 10 bases between the two ends. The CDR3 is made up of 13 amino acids. Second doses were pooled across both intervals (about 4 or about 12 weeks). Data came from immunoSEQ multiplex PCR; TCRdb stores just in-frame clones and leaves some out. The sample consists of around 150,000 clones, just over 90% of them appearing once. This clone is a singleton in its sample. Its cognate antigen is unknown. The chain combines TRBV5-4 with TRBJ2-1; D is unresolved. Material: peripheral blood, obtained 28 days after the second AZD1222 dose. This TCR was sampled from an adult who received the AZD1222 COVID-19 vaccine. CDR3 in amino acids: CASSKRGYNEQFF. Written as DNA, the CDR3 is TGTGCCAGCAGTAAACGTGGATACAATGAGCAGTTCTTC.